Listed below are T cell receptor beta chains from one sample, sequenced in a study of blood T cell repertoires in COVID-19. TCRdb's table, derived via immunoSEQ multiplex PCR, lists solely in-frame clones and lacks some. The sample shows 220,000 or so clones, 85% to 90% of them seen only once. Sequenced: peripheral blood. The receptors come from a woman between 45 and 65 years old with COVID-19, enrolled during active disease. The CDR3 runs from the conserved cysteine through the conserved F or W. The D gene is left open where the match is weak. Clone size appears in some rows only: once, few, many, or a class for an expanded clone.

clone_size	v_call	d_call	j_call	cdr3_aa	cdr3_nt
once	TRBV18	NA	TRBJ1-1	CASSPPRGLETEAFF	TGTGCCAGCTCACCACCGAGAGGGTTAGAGACTGAAGCTTTCTTT
NA	TRBV7-2	NA	TRBJ1-4	CASSLPGPGEKLFF	TGTGCCAGCAGCTTACCAGGCCCTGGAGAAAAACTGTTTTTT
NA	TRBV19	TRBD1	TRBJ1-5	CASSNPPGGQKWGQPQHF	TGTGCCAGTAGTAACCCCCCCGGGGGACAGAAATGGGGTCAGCCCCAGCATTTT
NA	TRBV28	NA	TRBJ1-5	CASTLHETGRDQPQHF	TGTGCCAGCACCTTGCACGAAACGGGGAGGGATCAGCCCCAGCATTTT
NA	TRBV19	TRBD1	TRBJ1-5	CASGTGMGNQPQHF	TGTGCCAGTGGGACAGGGATGGGCAATCAGCCCCAGCATTTT
few	TRBV6-6	TRBD2	TRBJ2-5	CASSIGNSGGAGTQYF	TGTGCCAGCAGTATCGGTAATAGCGGGGGGGCCGGGACCCAGTACTTC
NA	TRBV19	NA	TRBJ1-2	CASSTPTRNYGYTF	TGTGCCAGTAGTACTCCGACTCGTAACTATGGCTACACCTTC
NA	TRBV21-1	NA	TRBJ2-3	CASSKGQGRDTQYF	TGTGCCAGCAGCAAAGGGCAGGGCAGAGATACGCAGTATTTT
NA	TRBV30	TRBD1	TRBJ1-4	CAWSVQGRGLREKLFF	TGTGCCTGGAGTGTACAGGGCAGGGGGCTAAGGGAAAAACTGTTTTTT
NA	TRBV2	NA	TRBJ1-1	CARLSRRNTEAFF	TGTGCCAGACTAAGTCGGAGGAACACTGAAGCTTTCTTT
NA	TRBV7-2	TRBD1	TRBJ2-7	CASSWTGQGASYEQYF	TGTGCCAGCAGCTGGACAGGACAGGGGGCCTCCTACGAGCAGTACTTC
NA	TRBV4-2	TRBD1	TRBJ2-1	CASSQKHGTGFRNEQFF	TGTGCCAGCAGCCAAAAACACGGGACAGGGTTCCGAAATGAGCAGTTCTTC
NA	TRBV15	NA	TRBJ1-2	CATSRPDRGGYTF	TGTGCCACCAGCAGACCCGACAGAGGTGGCTACACCTTC
NA	TRBV11-2	NA	TRBJ1-3	CASSLVTSGNTIYF	TGTGCCAGCAGCTTAGTGACATCCGGAAACACCATATATTTT
NA	TRBV5-1	NA	TRBJ2-3	CASSPGQKAGFHTDTQYF	TGCGCCAGCAGCCCGGGACAGAAAGCGGGTTTCCACACAGATACGCAGTATTTT
NA	TRBV11-1	TRBD2	TRBJ2-3	CASGGELTDTQYF	TGTGCCTCCGGGGGGGAGCTTACAGATACGCAGTATTTT
NA	TRBV7-7	TRBD2	TRBJ2-5	CASSSWRGGMETQYF	TGTGCCAGCAGCTCCTGGCGGGGGGGCATGGAGACCCAGTACTTC
NA	TRBV9	NA	TRBJ2-7	CASSVGGPYEQYF	TGTGCCAGCAGCGTAGGGGGCCCGTACGAGCAGTACTTC
many	TRBV14	NA	TRBJ1-2	CASSQVESSGYTF	TGTGCCAGCAGCCAAGTCGAAAGTAGCGGCTACACCTTC
once	TRBV7-6	NA	TRBJ1-4	CASSLEWAGFGEKLFF	TGTGCCAGCAGCTTAGAGTGGGCAGGTTTTGGTGAAAAACTGTTTTTT
NA	TRBV29-1	TRBD2	TRBJ2-3	CSVEGAGGPDTQYF	TGCAGCGTTGAAGGAGCGGGGGGCCCAGATACGCAGTATTTT
NA	TRBV27	TRBD2	TRBJ2-3	CASSFKGRGGDTQYF	TGTGCCAGCAGTTTCAAGGGGAGGGGAGGAGATACGCAGTATTTT
NA	TRBV21-1	NA	TRBJ2-1	CASSPGQWAYNEQFF	TGTGCCAGCAGCCCAGGACAGTGGGCTTACAATGAGCAGTTCTTC
NA	TRBV30	TRBD2	TRBJ2-3	CAWGAGGGHTDTQYF	TGTGCCTGGGGCGCCGGGGGGGGGCACACAGATACGCAGTATTTT
NA	TRBV15	NA	TRBJ1-2	CATSSKRTGLGGYTF	TGTGCCACCAGCAGCAAACGAACAGGGTTGGGGGGCTACACCTTC
NA	TRBV6-5	TRBD2	TRBJ2-1	CASRGLAGGRRFF	TGTGCCAGTCGCGGACTAGCGGGGGGGCGTCGGTTCTTC
NA	TRBV5-1	TRBD1	TRBJ2-1	CASSLRGTKVGEQFF	TGCGCCAGCAGCCTCAGGGGGACGAAGGTTGGTGAGCAGTTCTTC
NA	TRBV11-2	NA	TRBJ2-5	CASSPGAGRGAETQYF	TGTGCCAGCAGCCCGGGGGCGGGCAGGGGGGCAGAGACCCAGTACTTC
NA	TRBV5-5	NA	TRBJ2-3	CASSLHPRTLDEYSTDTQYF	TGTGCCAGCAGCTTGCACCCTAGGACATTGGATGAATATAGCACAGATACGCAGTATTTT
NA	TRBV5-1	TRBD1	TRBJ2-2	CASSWGQGANTGELFF	TGCGCCAGCAGCTGGGGACAGGGGGCGAACACCGGGGAGCTGTTTTTT
once	TRBV2	NA	TRBJ1-2	CASSEQAFGFYGYTF	TGTGCCAGCAGTGAACAGGCGTTCGGTTTTTATGGCTACACCTTC
once	TRBV2	TRBD2	TRBJ2-1	CASSAGRVYNEQFF	TGTGCCAGTTCAGCGGGACGTGTTTACAATGAGCAGTTCTTC
NA	TRBV5-1	NA	TRBJ1-3	CASSLEPGSGNTIYF	TGCGCCAGCAGCTTGGAACCGGGCTCTGGAAACACCATATATTTT
NA	TRBV7-3	TRBD2	TRBJ2-1	CASSLWASGVNEQFF	TGTGCCAGCAGCTTATGGGCTAGCGGGGTAAATGAGCAGTTCTTC
NA	TRBV28	NA	TRBJ1-6	CASSWTVGNSPLHF	TGTGCCAGCAGTTGGACAGTAGGAAATTCACCCCTCCACTTT
NA	TRBV27	NA	TRBJ1-1	CASSLFLGANTEAFF	TGTGCCAGCAGTTTATTTTTGGGGGCGAACACTGAAGCTTTCTTT
NA	TRBV5-1	TRBD1	TRBJ2-3	CASSELQGDTQYF	TGCGCCAGCAGCGAACTACAGGGGGATACGCAGTATTTT
NA	TRBV23-1	NA	TRBJ2-1	CASVRTPSGDDEQFF	TGCGCCAGCGTGAGGACGCCGTCGGGAGACGATGAGCAGTTCTTC
NA	TRBV6-5	NA	TRBJ1-1	CASRVPNGNTEAFF	TGTGCCAGCAGGGTACCTAACGGGAACACTGAAGCTTTCTTT
NA	TRBV19	NA	TRBJ1-5	CASSWEGYQPQHF	TGTGCCAGTAGTTGGGAGGGCTATCAGCCCCAGCATTTT
NA	TRBV19	TRBD1	TRBJ1-1	CASSIGQGNTEAFF	TGTGCCAGTAGTATTGGACAGGGGAACACTGAAGCTTTCTTT
NA	TRBV7-2	TRBD2	TRBJ2-7	CASSLVLAGGPSISYEQYF	TGTGCCAGCAGCCTCGTGCTAGCGGGGGGGCCGTCGATCTCCTACGAGCAGTACTTC
NA	TRBV9	NA	TRBJ1-1	CASSVEHYDTEAFF	TGTGCCAGCAGCGTAGAACATTATGACACTGAAGCTTTCTTT
NA	TRBV19	TRBD1	TRBJ1-2	CASSIYGQGEHYGYTF	TGTGCCAGTAGTATCTATGGACAGGGGGAACACTATGGCTACACCTTC
once	TRBV7-6	NA	TRBJ2-2	CASSLGTIDVSGELFF	TGTGCCAGCAGCTTAGGAACGATTGATGTTAGCGGGGAGCTGTTTTTT
NA	TRBV19	TRBD1	TRBJ2-2	CATGGETGELFF	TGTGCCACAGGGGGTGAGACCGGGGAGCTGTTTTTT
NA	TRBV7-9	NA	TRBJ2-2	CASSPPSGIRNTGELFF	TGTGCCAGCAGCCCGCCGTCGGGGATTCGAAACACCGGGGAGCTGTTTTTT
NA	TRBV19	NA	TRBJ2-7	CASSIDRGAYEQYF	TGTGCCAGTAGTATAGACAGGGGGGCCTACGAGCAGTACTTC
NA	TRBV27	TRBD2	TRBJ2-1	CASSSSGTSGGSSYNEQFF	TGTGCCAGCAGTTCCTCCGGGACTAGCGGGGGCAGCTCCTACAATGAGCAGTTCTTC